These 14 T cell receptor beta chains were sequenced from one sample in a study of CXCR3-negative and CXCR3-positive naive CD8 T cells. Broader study findings: CXCR3-positive naive cells had more hydrophobic TRB CDR3s than CXCR3-negative naive cells.

5' RACE that incorporated UMI labels was used to prepare the TRB cDNA libraries. From the 5' RACE reads, TCRdb lists one entry per CDR3 protein and no DNA. The sample includes 130,000 or so distinct CDR3 sequences. No antigen is known for these receptors. Material: naive CXCR3+ CD8+ T cells from blood. Subset reported: CD45RO-CCR7+CD27+CD95- naive CD8+ T cells expressing CXCR3 (TNR3+). These receptors all come from a human donor in good health. Some clones in this sample may be carry-over from other donors' samples.

This chain links TRBV29-1 with TRBJ2-1. The germline CDR1 and CDR2 sequences are SQVTM and ANQGSEA. This CDR3 has 13 amino acids. Here the CDR3 reads CSVQGSSYNEQFF.

The rearrangement joins TRBV15 to TRBJ1-1; no DNA is available, so the TRBD1 call from TCRdb remains unchecked. CDR1 and CDR2 (germline): LNHNV, YYDKDF (reference sequence). The CDR3 extends over 15 amino acids. CDR3: CATTAGGEAGTEAFF. The variable domain in full, with the rest retrieved from reference TRBV15 and TRBJ1-1, is DAMVIQNPRYQVTQFGKPVTLSCSQTLNHNVMYWYQQKSSQAPKLLFHYYDKDFNNEADTPDNFQSRRPNTSFCFLDIRSPGLGDTAMYLCATTAGGEAGTEAFFGQGTRLTVV.

The chain is built from TRBV19 and TRBJ2-5; TCRdb selects TRBD1, and the lack of DNA leaves this call unchecked. The CDR3 consists of 15 residues. CDR1 LNHDA and CDR2 SQIVND come from the germline V gene (reference sequence). CDR3 residues: CASSIAGSPGETQYF.

The chain employs TRBV9 and TRBJ2-2. Germline CDR1 and CDR2: SGDLS and YYNGEE. The CDR3 loop spans 13 amino acids. CDR3: CASSPEGTGELFF.

The J gene is TRBJ2-1, the V gene TRBV2; TCRdb outputs TRBD1, but without DNA this stays unchecked. The CDR3 spans 14 residues. Germline V gene lookup returns CDR1 SNHLY and CDR2 FYNNEI. The chain's CDR3 is CASSELTGSDEQFF.

The chain recombines TRBV28 with TRBJ2-4; TCRdb's D call of TRBD1 is untestable without DNA. The CDR3 loop spans 21 amino acids. Germline V gene lookup returns CDR1 MDHEN and CDR2 SYDVKM. Here the CDR3 reads CASSSTRPGQVLWRAKNIQYF.

The chain carries TRBV29-1 and TRBJ1-1. The CDR3 extends over 12 amino acids. Per germline, CDR1 SQVTM and CDR2 ANQGSEA. This chain's CDR3 is CSVVATTTEAFF.

The V call is TRBV7-9, the J call TRBJ2-7. Per germline, CDR1 SEHNR and CDR2 FQNEAQ (reference sequence). This CDR3 comprises 13 residues. The CDR3 is CASSLATVSEQYF.

The chain joins TRBV7-2 to TRBJ2-2; TCRdb calls TRBD2, which cannot be checked without DNA. Germline V gene lookup returns CDR1 SGHTA and CDR2 FQGNSA. The CDR3 covers 16 residues. The CDR3 is CASSITGPSITGELFF. Based on the CDR3 plus reference TRBV7-2 and TRBJ2-2, the full variable domain is GAGVSQSPSNKVTEKGKDVELRCDPISGHTALYWYRQSLGQGLEFLIYFQGNSAPDKSGLPSDRFSAERTGGSVSTLTIQRTQQEDSAVYLCASSITGPSITGELFFGEGSRLTVL.

The rearrangement joins TRBV12-3 or TRBV12-4 to TRBJ1-6; TCRdb picks TRBD1, but there is no DNA to check that call. This CDR3 is built from 16 residues. CDR3 region: CASSRERTGLESPLHF.

This chain joins TRBV29-1 and TRBJ2-7; TCRdb's D call, TRBD1, is unchecked because there is no DNA. Germline V gene sequence: CDR1 SQVTM, CDR2 ANQGSEA. The CDR3 extends over 12 amino acids. CDR3 protein: CSVDRGGFEQYF.

V gene TRBV19 combines with J gene TRBJ2-1; with no DNA, the TCRdb D assignment of TRBD1 cannot be verified. CDR3 length: 15 amino acids. Per germline, CDR1 LNHDA and CDR2 SQIVND (reference sequence). This CDR3 is CASMPGQGPYNEQFF. Full variable domain (rest looked up from reference TRBV19 and TRBJ2-1): DGGITQSPKYLFRKEGQNVTLSCEQNLNHDAMYWYRQDPGQGLRLIYYSQIVNDFQKGDIAEGYSVSREKKESFPLTVTSAQKNPTAFYLCASMPGQGPYNEQFFGPGTRLTVL.

This sequence joins TRBV15 and TRBJ2-7; as DNA is missing, the TRBD1 call by TCRdb cannot be tested. This CDR3 has 17 amino acids. Germline V gene lookup returns CDR1 LNHNV and CDR2 YYDKDF (reference sequence). This CDR3 is CATSSVPARGPFYEQYF. Full variable domain (outside the CDR3, taken from reference TRBV15 and TRBJ2-7): DAMVIQNPRYQVTQFGKPVTLSCSQTLNHNVMYWYQQKSSQAPKLLFHYYDKDFNNEADTPDNFQSRRPNTSFCFLDIRSPGLGDTAMYLCATSSVPARGPFYEQYFGPGTRLTVT.

This chain uses TRBV7-6 with TRBJ1-5; the D call from TCRdb, TRBD1, cannot be confirmed without DNA. Germline V gene sequence: CDR1 SGHVS, CDR2 FNYEAQ. CDR3 length equals 17 residues. CDR3 in amino acids: CASSLDPGFQSNQPQHF.